The source of this T cell receptor beta chain is a study of T cell changes during pregnancy in multiple sclerosis. The CDR3 consists of 15 residues. Trimming cost V 2 bases and J 4 bases; bases outside gene matches: 8. CDR1 is MDHEN and CDR2 is SYDVKM in the germline V gene. TCRdb's table, derived via immunoSEQ multiplex PCR, lists solely in-frame clones and lacks some. The repertoire holds some 45,000 clones, 85% to 95% seen once, with approximately 5.6% in the top ten. V gene TRBV28 combines with J gene TRBJ2-7, with 7 bases that match TRBD1. This clonotype was obtained from a female donor with multiple sclerosis, enrolled in a pregnancy study. The sample here was CD8+ T cells from peripheral blood mononuclear cells, taken in the first trimester of pregnancy. The CDR3 spells CASSLSRDSSYEQYF. The CDR3 DNA follows: TGTGCCAGCAGTTTAAGTCGGGACAGTTCTTACGAGCAGTACTTC.